This T cell receptor (beta chain) derives from a study of T cells in women clearing cervical HPV infection. Study overall: Case blood was drawn a median roughly 150 days after lesion detection. Study-wide points: Combining TCR richness with V gene abundances gave 0.65 to 0.85 AUC.

Notes on this clone: Antigen: not known. The sequenced fragment ends 3 residues before the CDR3 boundary, so the rest is inferred from the germline J gene.

Germline assignment: CDR1 SNHLY and CDR2 FYNNEI. The CDR3 spans 15 residues. Trimming shortened V by 4 bases and J by 4 bases, and 17 bases separated the two germline ends. Genomic DNA, averaging roughly 1,200 ng per sample, yielded TCR beta CDR3 via immunoSEQ. Here immunoSEQ multiplex PCR was the method, and the copy in TCRdb shows in-frame clones only, minus some. In all, the sample yields tens of thousands of clones. The sequence derives from a woman between 18 and 70 years old with a cervical HPV16 infection that either progressed to CIN3+ or cleared (not recorded which). The chain couples TRBV2 to TRBJ2-7, with D tentatively TRBD2 (6 bases). The sequencing sample was made of blood buffy coat. CDR3 DNA, as far as it was read: TGTGCCAGCAGTGGGGGCCGGGACTCTCCATACGAG. Translated, it gives CASSGGRDSPYE. The whole CDR3 protein reads CASSGGRDSPYEQYF.